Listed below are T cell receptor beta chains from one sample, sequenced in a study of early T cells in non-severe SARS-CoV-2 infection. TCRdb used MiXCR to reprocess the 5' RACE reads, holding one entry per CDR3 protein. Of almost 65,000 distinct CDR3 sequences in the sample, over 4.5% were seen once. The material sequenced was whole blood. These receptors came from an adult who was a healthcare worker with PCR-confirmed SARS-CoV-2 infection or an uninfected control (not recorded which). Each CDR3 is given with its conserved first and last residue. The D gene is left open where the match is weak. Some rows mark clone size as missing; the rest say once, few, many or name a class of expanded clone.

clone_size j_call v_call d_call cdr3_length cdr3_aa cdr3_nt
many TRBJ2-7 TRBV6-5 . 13 CASRTNRDYEQYF TGTGCCAGCAGGACGAACAGGGACTACGAGCAGTACTTC
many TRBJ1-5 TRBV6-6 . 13 CASSSHYNQPQHF TGTGCCAGCAGTTCTCACTACAATCAGCCCCAGCATTTT
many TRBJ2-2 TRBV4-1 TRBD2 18 CASSPRASGAANTGELFF TGCGCCAGCAGCCCTCGGGCTAGCGGGGCAGCGAACACCGGGGAGCTGTTTTTT
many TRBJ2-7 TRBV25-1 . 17 CASSAPNDLGGSDEQYF TGTGCCAGCAGTGCCCCCAATGATCTGGGGGGCAGCGACGAGCAGTACTTC
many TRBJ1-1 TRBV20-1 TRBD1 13 CSAKGPGGTEAFF TGCAGTGCTAAAGGGCCAGGGGGCACTGAAGCTTTCTTT
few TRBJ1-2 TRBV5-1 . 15 CASSLVGQINYGYTF TGCGCCAGCAGCTTGGTCGGACAGATTAACTATGGCTACACCTTC
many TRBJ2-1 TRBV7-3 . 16 CASSLQGTDTYNEQFF TGTGCCAGCAGCTTACAAGGGACCGATACCTACAATGAGCAGTTCTTC
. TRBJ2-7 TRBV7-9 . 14 CASSSGHRNYEQYF TGTGCCAGCAGCTCAGGGCATCGGAACTACGAGCAGTACTTC
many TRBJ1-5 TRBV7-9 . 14 CASSSSSGNQPQHF TGTGCCAGCAGCTCTTCATCCGGCAATCAGCCCCAGCATTTT
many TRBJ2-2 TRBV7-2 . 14 CASSLGTGTGELFF TGTGCCAGCAGCTTGGGTACAGGGACCGGGGAGCTGTTTTTT
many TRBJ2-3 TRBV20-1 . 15 CSARDPGQSPDTQYF TGCAGTGCTAGAGATCCCGGACAGAGCCCAGATACGCAGTATTTT
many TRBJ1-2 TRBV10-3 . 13 CAITEGDVNGYTF TGTGCCATCACTGAGGGGGACGTTAATGGCTACACCTTC
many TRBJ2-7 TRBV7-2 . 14 CASSLVVGAREQYF TGTGCCAGCAGCTTAGTGGTGGGGGCGCGGGAGCAGTACTTC
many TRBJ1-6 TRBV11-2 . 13 CASSFSQNSPLHF TGTGCCAGCAGCTTTTCGCAGAATTCACCCCTCCACTTT
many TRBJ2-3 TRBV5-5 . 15 CASSAGTGSTDTQYF TGTGCCAGCAGTGCCGGGACGGGTAGCACAGATACGCAGTATTTT
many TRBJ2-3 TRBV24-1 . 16 CATSDFSHDVADTQYF TGTGCCACCAGTGATTTCTCACATGATGTTGCAGATACGCAGTATTTT
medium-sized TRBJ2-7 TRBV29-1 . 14 CSVKKIAGSYEQYF TGCAGCGTTAAGAAGATAGCCGGCTCCTACGAGCAGTACTTC
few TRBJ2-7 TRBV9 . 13 CASSPSPTYEQYF TGTGCCAGCAGCCCAAGCCCTACCTACGAGCAGTACTTC
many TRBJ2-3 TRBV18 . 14 CASSPPERADTQYF TGTGCCAGCTCACCACCGGAAAGGGCAGATACGCAGTATTTT
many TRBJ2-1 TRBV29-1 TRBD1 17 CSVERFGQGASDNEQFF TGCAGCGTTGAAAGGTTTGGACAGGGGGCTTCCGACAATGAGCAGTTCTTC
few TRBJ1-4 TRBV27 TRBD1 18 CASSPRDRGELALEKLFF TGTGCCAGCAGTCCCCGGGACAGGGGCGAACTCGCTCTCGAAAAACTGTTTTTT
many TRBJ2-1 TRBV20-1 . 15 CSAGLQGGGANEQFF TGCAGTGCTGGCCTGCAGGGCGGAGGGGCCAATGAGCAGTTCTTC
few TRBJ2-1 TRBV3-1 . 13 CASSRTIVGEQFF TGTGCCAGCAGTCGGACGATAGTGGGTGAGCAGTTCTTC
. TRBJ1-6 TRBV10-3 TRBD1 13 CAIRTGGNSPLHF TGTGCCATCAGAACAGGGGGTAATTCACCCCTCCACTTT
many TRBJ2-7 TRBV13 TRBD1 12 CASSPTGGEQYF TGTGCCAGCAGCCCCACAGGGGGCGAGCAGTACTTC
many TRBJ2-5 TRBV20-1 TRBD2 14 CSAIGGALGETQYF TGCAGTGCTATCGGGGGGGCTTTAGGAGAGACCCAGTACTTC
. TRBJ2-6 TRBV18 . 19 CASSSLPGTPSSGANVLTF TGTGCCAGCTCATCACTTCCGGGGACACCCAGCTCTGGGGCCAACGTCCTGACTTTC
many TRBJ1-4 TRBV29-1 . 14 CSARPTGTNEKLFF TGCAGCGCTCGCCCCACCGGGACTAATGAAAAACTGTTTTTT
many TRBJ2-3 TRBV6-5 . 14 CASSYQASTDTQYF TGTGCCAGCAGTTACCAGGCTAGCACAGATACGCAGTATTTT
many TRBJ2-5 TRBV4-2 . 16 CASSQDSLGAQETQYF TGTGCCAGCAGCCAAGATAGTCTAGGGGCCCAAGAGACCCAGTACTTC
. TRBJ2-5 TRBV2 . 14 CASSRAAYSETQYF TGTGCCAGCAGTCGAGCGGCGTACTCAGAGACCCAGTACTTC
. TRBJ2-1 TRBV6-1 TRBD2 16 CASSEATSGRGNEQFF TGTGCCAGCAGTGAAGCGACTAGCGGGAGGGGCAATGAGCAGTTCTTC
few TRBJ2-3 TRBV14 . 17 CASSQGPQFFSTDTQYF TGTGCCAGCAGCCAAGGCCCACAGTTTTTTAGCACAGATACGCAGTATTTT
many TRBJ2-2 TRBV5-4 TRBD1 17 CASSPGTGRENTGELFF TGTGCCAGCAGCCCCGGGACAGGGAGGGAGAACACCGGGGAGCTGTTTTTT
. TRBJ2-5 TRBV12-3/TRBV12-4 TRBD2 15 CASSLVGGRRETQYF TGTGCCAGCAGTTTAGTCGGCGGGAGGCGTGAGACCCAGTACTTC
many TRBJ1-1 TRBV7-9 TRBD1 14 CASSAGQGDTEAFF TGTGCCAGCAGCGCCGGACAGGGAGACACTGAAGCTTTCTTT
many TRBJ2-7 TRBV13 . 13 CASSSPGLYEQYF TGTGCCAGCAGCTCGCCGGGACTCTACGAGCAGTACTTC
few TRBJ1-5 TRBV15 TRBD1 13 CATSLTGDQPQHF TGTGCCACCAGTTTGACAGGGGATCAGCCCCAGCATTTT
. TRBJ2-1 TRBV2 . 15 CASSAIGGNSNEQFF TGTGCCAGCAGTGCGATTGGCGGGAACAGCAATGAGCAGTTCTTC